What follows is one T cell receptor beta chain and its context. Its antigen target is currently unknown. Per-base qualities were not stored, and no clone one base away is much larger. This sample was taken from a study of identifying expanded T cells in peripheral blood (dated by TCRdb to the late 2010s). With regard to the full study: Technical replicates were generated by sequencing separate aliquots of the same genomic DNA pool, with four replicates compared pairwise. The full study reports these points: Between technical replicates the binomial model flagged approximately 1.1 differentially abundant clones, whereas over around 2 weeks the binomial model flagged about 16.4 and over roughly 4 weeks around 18. For all healthy donors, the variance in clone template counts between approximately two-week samples rose significantly as total template count increased. The authors expected that biological variance in healthy repertoires might rise further over much longer intervals, such as months to years. Across all healthy-donor time intervals, the beta-binomial model significantly cut both the number of clones called differentially abundant and the false-positive rate.

TCRbeta CDR3 regions were profiled by bias-controlled multiplex PCR amplification of genomic DNA with the immunoSEQ Assay. As for the original processing: To quantify the absolute abundance of each unique TCRbeta CDR3 region, the sequences were collapsed and filtered. Differential abundance was tested with a binomial (Fisher-equivalent) model and with a beta-binomial model adding time-dependent variance fitted from healthy donors. Clones with fewer than 5 combined templates were removed, and a clone was called differentially abundant if the clone's Benjamini-Hochberg FDR was below 0.01. Beta-binomial variance was modeled as a function of total template count across the two samples using the form v = (b*log(k)+a)^2. The table comes from immuneACCESS by way of TCRdb, which keeps in-frame sequences with V and J called. Part of the clones is missing from these tables; in studies checked, under half for an unresolved V gene and the rest for unknown reasons. The V and J calls and clone size are taken from that table; D and trimming were inferred from the DNA. The sample yields 85,000 to 90,000 clones; approximately 83% were counted once. The top ten clonotypes cover roughly 5.9% of the sample.

From cysteine to phenylalanine, the CDR3 is 11 amino acids long. Only the CDR3 DNA is retained, 33 bases long and in frame from the first base. The V and J ends are trimmed by 8 bases and 0 bases, leaving 5 bases between them. From a lookup of the germline V gene, CDR1 and CDR2 are MDHEN and SYDVKM. During the collection period, no immune events, such as infections, were documented for the healthy donors. Healthy-donor blood repertoires served as a training cohort to calibrate time-dependent variance in a beta-binomial model of T-cell clone differential abundance. The training cohort included around ten healthy donors, of whom 3 were female and 7 were male. An age range of about 29 to 70 years, with an average of 43 years, was recorded for the donors. Whole blood from each healthy donor was obtained from a commercial supplier and was collected at three time points roughly 13 days apart. Genomic DNA was extracted from unsorted whole blood for immunosequencing.

The rearrangement combines TRBV28 with TRBJ2-7, with no confident D gene call. What was sequenced was blood. This sequence was found in a person aged 18-69 years in good health. The nucleotide sequence is given as TGTGCCAGCGCGAACTCCTACGAGCAGTACTTC. Its amino acids are CASANSYEQYF.